This TCR beta chain derives from a study of OX40 agonist ivuxolimab in advanced cancers. Study as a whole: Cohort: 80% to 90% men, mean age around 55, aged about 20 to 90. Prior therapy, whether anti-PD-1, anti-PD-L1 or anti-CTLA-4, was allowed, and 30% to 40% had some. In three patients, partial responses were observed, one with hepatocellular carcinoma and two with cutaneous melanoma.

Here immunoSEQ multiplex PCR was the method, and the copy in TCRdb shows in-frame clones only, minus some. The sample comprises tens of thousands of clones, nearly 90% of which are singletons, and approximately 1.5% rests with the top ten. CDR3 length: 16 amino acids. CDR1 is SGHKS and CDR2 is YYEKEE in the germline V gene (reference sequence). J was trimmed by 8 bases and V by 1 base; bases with no gene match: 11. Systemic immunosuppression or autoimmune disease history was grounds to exclude patients. The receptor comes from an adult with an advanced solid tumor such as melanoma, head and neck, liver or kidney cancer. The chain is built from TRBV5-5 and TRBJ2-1; 8 bases are a match to TRBD2. The source was CD4+ or CD8+ T cells sorted from blood, collected in a trial of the OX40 agonist ivuxolimab. DNA for the CDR3: TGTGCCAGCAGCTTGAGACTAGCGACCCACGGCTATGAGCAGTTCTTC. Its translation: CASSLRLATHGYEQFF.